This TCR beta chain was profiled in a study of blood T cell repertoires in COVID-19. Study-level information: Sites across the United States, Italy and Spain contributed samples from acute and convalescent COVID-19. Nucleic acid was either cDNA or gDNA, and it came from T cells, B-cell-depleted T cells, or PBMCs.

Per the original data handling: Counts of nucleated cells, estimated from reference gene primer amplification, were obtained. Generated by immunoSEQ multiplex PCR, the TCRdb table keeps only in-frame clones and is missing some. Clone size and the V and J calls come from that table; the DNA yielded D and trimming. The table records about 200,000 clones, 70% to 90% of them present only once. V shed 2 bases and J shed 7 bases, with 16 bases lying between them. The CDR3 covers 14 residues. Germline V gene sequence: CDR1 SGDLS, CDR2 YYNGEE. Sample: peripheral blood. The gene calls are TRBV9 and TRBJ2-7; D possibly corresponds to TRBD1 (5 bases). This TCR came from a woman aged 80 or over with acute or convalescent COVID-19. In nucleotides, the CDR3 is TGTGCCAGCAGCGTGGGCAGGAACAGGAATGAGCAGTACTTC. Amino acids: CASSVGRNRNEQYF.